A single sample gave rise to the 14 T cell receptor beta chains below, sequenced in a study of molecular identifiers for immune sequencing clone quantification. Using its own MiXCR run on the PCR reads, TCRdb lists one record per CDR3 protein. The table lists some 580,000 distinct CDR3 sequences, roughly 27% of them singletons. The material sequenced was naive CD8+ T cells from blood, with Jurkat cell RNA spiked in. Stated subset: FACS-sorted CD8+CD4-CCR7+CD45RA+ naive T cells. The origin of the receptors is a human donor in good health. Some libraries in this study had Jurkat cell RNA spiked in.

This clonotype occurred a few times. This chain connects TRBV5-1 to TRBJ2-7, with a tentative D call TRBD2 (6 bases). CDR1 and CDR2 from the germline V gene are SGHRS and YFSETQ. CDR3 length: 15 amino acids. V was pared by 3 bases and J by 0 bases, with 13 bases between. The CDR3 reads CASSSMTGLSYEQYF. CDR3 coding DNA: TGCGCCAGCAGCTCCATGACGGGACTCTCCTACGAGCAGTACTTC.

The V gene is TRBV10-3, the J gene TRBJ2-7, with 7 bases aligning to TRBD2. The CDR3 spans 12 residues. Germline CDR1 reads ENHRY; CDR2 reads SYGVKD. V trimming: 4 bases; J trimming: 11 bases; junction bases outside the gene matches: 8. The CDR3 nucleotides are TGTGCCATCAGTGGGGGAGGGGATTCGGAGTACTTC. This translates into CAISGGGDSEYF.

The chain joins TRBV7-9 to TRBJ2-7; tentatively, D is TRBD1 (5 bases). The germline V and J ends were trimmed by 4 bases and 2 bases, with 9 bases remaining between them. CDR3 length: 13 residues. Germline V gives CDR1 SEHNR, CDR2 FQNEAQ (reference sequence). CDR3 protein: CASSSRETYEQYF. The CDR3, as DNA: TGTGCCAGCAGCTCCAGGGAAACCTACGAGCAGTACTTC. The full variable domain, with the rest looked up from reference TRBV7-9 and TRBJ2-7, is DTGVSQNPRHKITKRGQNVTFRCDPISEHNRLYWYRQTLGQGPEFLTYFQNEAQLEKSRLLSDRFSAERPKGSFSTLEIQRTEQGDSAMYLCASSSRETYEQYFGPGTRLTVT.

On this clonotype itself: One end of the junction does not line up with germline, which may come from a read error. The rearrangement uses TRBV29-1 and TRBJ2-2; 14 bases are shared with TRBD2. The CDR3 loop spans 15 amino acids. From germline, CDR1 is SQVTM and CDR2 ANQGSEA. The CDR3 bases are TGCAGCGCTCAGACTAGCGGGAGGGCCTCCGGGGAGCTGCTTTTT. The encoded protein is CSAQTSGRASGELLF.

As concerns this clonotype: This may arise from a read error, as a much more abundant clone is one base away. The missing conserved phenylalanine or tryptophan at the end of this CDR3 makes a read error likely. The chain links TRBV4-3 to TRBJ1-1; possibly TRBD1 for D (5 bases). Trimming cost V 0 bases and J 5 bases, with 22 bases left between them. Germline CDR1 and CDR2: LGHNA and YSLEER. CDR3 length equals 18 residues. The CDR3 region is CASSQEGIRAGGRTEAFL. CDR3 nucleotide sequence: TGCGCCAGCAGCCAAGAGGGGATACGGGCGGGGGGTCGAACTGAAGCTTTCCTT.

The rearrangement links TRBV11-2 to TRBJ2-7; D possibly corresponds to TRBD1 (5 bases). Germline V lookup: CDR1 SGHAT, CDR2 FQNNGV. Trimming shortened V by 3 bases and J by 5 bases, and 11 bases separated the two germline ends. The CDR3 totals 13 residues. CDR3 loop: CASSFSRGHEQYF. In nucleotides, the CDR3 is TGTGCCAGCAGCTTTAGTAGGGGCCACGAGCAGTACTTC. Full variable domain (outside the CDR3, taken from reference TRBV11-2 and TRBJ2-7): EAGVAQSPRYKIIEKRQSVAFWCNPISGHATLYWYQQILGQGPKLLIQFQNNGVVDDSQLPKDRFSAERLKGVDSTLKIQPAKLEDSAVYLCASSFSRGHEQYFGPGTRLTVT.

In its sample, this clonotype was seen a few times. CDR3 DNA: TGTGCCAGCAGCGTATACAGGTCTGGGGCCAACGTCCTGACTTTC. The encoded protein is CASSVYRSGANVLTF. The chain joins TRBV9 to TRBJ2-6, with D perhaps TRBD1 (5 bases). The germline gives CDR1 SGDLS, CDR2 YYNGEE. The CDR3 is 15 residues long. V gave up 1 base and J gave up 1 base, with 6 bases separating them.

In the case of this clonotype: One junction end disagrees with the germline gene, perhaps due to a read error. This chain connects TRBV7-9 to TRBJ2-1; 9 positions match TRBD2. The CDR3 totals 17 residues. Germline V gene sequence: CDR1 SEHNR, CDR2 FQNEAQ (reference sequence). The CDR3 loop is CASSSGAWREGSNEQSF. The CDR3 nucleotides read TGTGCCAGCAGCTCCGGTGCCTGGCGGGAGGGGTCTAATGAGCAGTCCTTC.

This clonotype showed up just once. The junction departs from the called germline gene at one end, perhaps through a read error. V usage is TRBV4-1 and J usage is TRBJ2-3, with D hard to call. This CDR3 comprises 12 residues. CDR1 and CDR2 from the germline V gene are MGHRA and YSYEKL. DNA of the CDR3: TGCGCCAGCAGCCAAACTACAGATACGCGGTATTTT. Its translation: CASSQTTDTRYF.

The V and J genes are TRBV6-2 or TRBV6-3 and TRBJ2-7; D might be TRBD2 (5 bases). CDR3 length equals 13 residues. Trimming took 2 bases from V and 0 from J, leaving 5 bases between them. In germline, CDR1 is MNHEY, CDR2 SVGEGT. DNA of the CDR3: TGTGCCAGCAGTTACGACTACTCCTACGAGCAGTACTTC. As protein: CASSYDYSYEQYF.

The CDR3 sequence: CASSTDRELAGELFF. CDR3 nucleotide sequence: TGTGCCAGCAGCACGGACAGGGAACTGGCCGGGGAGCTGTTTTTT. The chain recombines TRBV7-9 with TRBJ2-2, with 8 bases lining up with TRBD1. The junction had 8 bases not matched to a gene; V was cut back by 5 bases and J by 6 bases. There are 15 residues in the CDR3. Germline V gives CDR1 SEHNR, CDR2 FQNEAQ (reference sequence).

The CDR3 region has the DNA TGTGCCAGCAGCACTACCTTTGGGCGGGGGGGCGCTCAAGAGACCCAGTACTTC. This gives the protein CASSTTFGRGGAQETQYF. The chain is built from TRBV6-5 and TRBJ2-5, with 9 bases lining up with TRBD2. This CDR3 spans 18 amino acids. V was clipped by 6 bases and J by 2 bases; unmatched bases: 16. Germline-derived CDR1 and CDR2 are MNHEY and SVGAGI.

This clonotype has a handful of counts. The J gene is TRBJ1-1, the V gene TRBV13; no clear D. CDR1 is PRHDT, CDR2 FYEKMQ, per germline (reference sequence). V lost 5 bases and J lost 0, with 16 bases in between. CDR3 length equals 16 residues. The CDR3 is CASSPTLSSLNTEAFF. The CDR3 DNA is TGTGCCAGCAGCCCGACCCTAAGCAGTCTGAACACTGAAGCTTTCTTT.

For this clonotype: Since a much larger clone is just one base distant, this may be a read error. Because it lacks the conserved phenylalanine or tryptophan at the end, this CDR3 is likely a read error. The chain links TRBV5-1 to TRBJ2-7; D gene unclear. This CDR3 has 15 residues. Trimming stripped 2 bases from V and 3 bases from J, with 15 bases between. Germline V lookup: CDR1 SGHRS, CDR2 YFSETQ. The CDR3 DNA reads TGCGCCAGCAGCTTAGGAGCACACACTCGCTACGAGCAGTACTCC. Amino acid sequence: CASSLGAHTRYEQYS.